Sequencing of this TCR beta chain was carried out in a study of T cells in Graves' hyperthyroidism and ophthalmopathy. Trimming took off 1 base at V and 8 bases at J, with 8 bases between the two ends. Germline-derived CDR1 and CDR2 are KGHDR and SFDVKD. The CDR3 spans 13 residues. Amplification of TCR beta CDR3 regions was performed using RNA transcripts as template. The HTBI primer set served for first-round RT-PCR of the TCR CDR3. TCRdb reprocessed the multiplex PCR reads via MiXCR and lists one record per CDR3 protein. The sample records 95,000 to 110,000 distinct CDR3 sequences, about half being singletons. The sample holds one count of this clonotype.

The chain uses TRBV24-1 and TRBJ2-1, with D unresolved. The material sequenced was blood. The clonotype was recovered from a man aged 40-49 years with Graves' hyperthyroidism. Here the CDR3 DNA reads TGTGCCACCAGTGATTTAATGGTTTATGAGCAGTTCTTC. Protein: CATSDLMVYEQFF.